The 10 T cell receptor beta chains reported below all come from one sample, sequenced in a study of T-cell memory formation after mild COVID-19. In TCRdb, the 5' RACE reads were re-called with MiXCR into one record per CDR3 protein. Here the sample spans a few hundred thousand distinct CDR3 sequences, around an eighth being singletons. The sequenced sample consisted of PBMCs or a T cell subset sorted from them (not recorded which). These receptors came from a man aged 18 to 29 who had mild COVID-19 (a few samples of this study predate the infection). Cell type and time point are not known.

The V call is TRBV10-3, the J call TRBJ1-5; tentatively, D is TRBD1 (6 bases). From germline, CDR1 is ENHRY and CDR2 SYGVKD. This CDR3 has 13 residues. Trimming removed 3 bases at V and 4 bases at J, with 7 bases between. CDR3 bases: TGTGCCATCAGTGAACAGGGTAATCAGCCCCAGCATTTT. Translating gives CAISEQGNQPQHF.

The chain employs TRBV9 and TRBJ1-6; D may be TRBD1 (6 bases). The V and J ends lost 4 bases and 8 bases respectively, with 16 bases between them. This CDR3 comprises 15 residues. From germline, CDR1 is SGDLS and CDR2 YYNGEE. This CDR3 reads CASSFSRGLDSPLHF. The CDR3 DNA follows: TGTGCCAGCAGCTTTTCCAGGGGTCTCGATTCACCCCTCCACTTT. The whole variable domain, filled in from reference TRBV9 and TRBJ1-6, reads DSGVTQTPKHLITATGQRVTLRCSPRSGDLSVYWYQQSLDQGLQFLIQYYNGEERAKGNILERFSAQQFPDLHSELNLSSLELGDSALYFCASSFSRGLDSPLHFGNGTRLTVT.

A few counts support this clonotype. The chain employs TRBV4-1 and TRBJ1-2; 12 bases fit TRBD1. Trimming cost V 3 bases and J 3 bases; bases outside gene matches: 11. The CDR3 consists of 18 residues. Germline CDR1 reads MGHRA; CDR2 reads YSYEKL. The CDR3 is CASSQSGTGGLYDYGYTF. DNA of the CDR3: TGCGCCAGCAGCCAGTCCGGGACAGGGGGCTTGTATGACTATGGCTACACCTTC.

This clonotype was detected only a few times. CDR3 in amino acids: CASSTRQGPYEQYF. The CDR3 DNA is TGTGCCAGCAGTACCAGACAGGGACCCTACGAGCAGTACTTC. The chain carries TRBV6-5 and TRBJ2-7; 7 bases agree with TRBD1. The V and J ends lost 5 bases and 2 bases, in that order; junction bases with no gene match: 6. Looked up from germline, CDR1 is MNHEY and CDR2 is SVGAGI. The CDR3 runs to 14 residues.

V gene TRBV6-1 combines with J gene TRBJ2-4; perhaps TRBD1 as D (7 bases). V lost 6 bases and J 1 base, leaving 25 bases between the germline ends. The CDR3 runs 19 residues. CDR1 is MNHNS and CDR2 is SASEGT in the germline V gene. This CDR3 is CASRAAGQRTTMAKNIQYF. Here the CDR3 DNA reads TGTGCCAGCAGGGCTGCGGGACAGCGAACTACCATGGCCAAAAACATTCAGTACTTC.

This clonotype was observed at least ten times. The genes are TRBV20-1 and TRBJ2-7; D is ambiguous. Germline V gene data show CDR1 as DFQATT and CDR2 as SNEGSKA (reference sequence). This CDR3 is 11 amino acids long. V was trimmed by 1 base and J by 3 bases, leaving 4 bases between them. CDR3 loop: CSARGSYEQYF. In nucleotides, the CDR3 is TGCAGTGCTAGAGGAAGCTACGAGCAGTACTTC.

This sequence joins TRBV27 and TRBJ2-5; D is perhaps TRBD2 (7 bases). The V gene lost 6 bases and the J gene lost 2 bases, with 19 bases spanning the gap. The CDR3 is made up of 16 amino acids. Germline V lookup: CDR1 MNHEY, CDR2 SMNVEV (reference sequence). CDR3 in amino acids: CASSPVVAGAQETQYF. DNA of the CDR3: TGTGCCAGCAGCCCGGTAGTGGCGGGGGCACAAGAGACCCAGTACTTC.

There are a few counts of this clonotype. The gene calls are TRBV5-1 and TRBJ2-1; D ambiguous. Trimming removed 3 bases at V and 6 bases at J, with 10 bases between. This CDR3 spans 13 amino acids. Germline V CDR1 and CDR2: SGHRS, YFSETQ. The CDR3 here is CASSSGRGNEQFF. The CDR3 nucleotides read TGCGCCAGCAGCTCGGGTCGTGGCAATGAGCAGTTCTTC.

The chain carries TRBV27 and TRBJ2-3, with D possibly being TRBD1 (5 bases). The CDR3 is 16 amino acids. With 6 bases removed from V and 4 bases from J, the gap between germline ends came to 20 bases. Germline CDR1 is MNHEY and CDR2 is SMNVEV (reference sequence). In DNA form, the CDR3 reads TGTGCCAGCAGCCCCAGGGCCGTAGGGGTCGCAGATACGCAGTATTTT. Protein: CASSPRAVGVADTQYF.

The V and J genes are TRBV2 and TRBJ1-1; TRBD1 is a possible D gene (6 bases). The ends were cut back, 5 bases at V and 7 bases at J, with 11 bases in the middle. Germline loops: CDR1 SNHLY, CDR2 FYNNEI. This CDR3 has 12 amino acids. The CDR3 nucleotides are TGTGCCAGCAGTCTACAGGGATTTGAAGCTTTCTTT. It codes for CASSLQGFEAFF.